The T cell receptor beta chain described here comes from a study of OX40 agonist ivuxolimab in advanced cancers. For the study at large: A male proportion of over 70% was recorded, with mean age approximately 56 years and range 23 to 79. Regarding the study as a whole: Clonal expansion from baseline to week 6 occurred in both CD4+ and CD8+ T cells.

A history of autoimmune disease or systemic immunosuppression excluded patients. Baseline, cycle 4 day 1, and cycle 7 day 1 were the blood sampling points. Sequencing used immunoSEQ multiplex PCR; TCRdb keeps in-frame clones, though not all of them. The sample yields about 35,000 clones, roughly 84% seen once. Germline CDR1 is MGHRA and CDR2 is YSYEKL. V lost 1 base and J lost 2, with 11 bases in between. This CDR3 contains 15 residues. In regard to this clone: Its antigen remains unknown.

The chain links TRBV4-1 to TRBJ1-2; D is perhaps TRBD1 (6 bases). Specimen: CD4+ or CD8+ T cells sorted from blood, collected in a trial of the OX40 agonist ivuxolimab. The receptor was isolated from an adult with an advanced solid tumor such as melanoma, head and neck, liver or kidney cancer. The CDR3 region has the DNA TGCGCCAGCAGCCAAGCCCAGGGGTTGAACTATGGCTACACCTTC. Translated: CASSQAQGLNYGYTF.